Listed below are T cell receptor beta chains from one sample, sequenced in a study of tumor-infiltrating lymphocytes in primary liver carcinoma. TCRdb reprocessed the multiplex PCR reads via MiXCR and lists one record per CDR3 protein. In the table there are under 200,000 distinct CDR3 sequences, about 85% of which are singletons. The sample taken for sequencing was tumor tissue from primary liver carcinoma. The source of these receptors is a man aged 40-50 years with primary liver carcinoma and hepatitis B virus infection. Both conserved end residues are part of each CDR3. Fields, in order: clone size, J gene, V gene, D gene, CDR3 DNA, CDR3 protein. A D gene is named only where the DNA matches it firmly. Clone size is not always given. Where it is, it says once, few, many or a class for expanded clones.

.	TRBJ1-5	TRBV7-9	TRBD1	TGTGCTAGCAGCTTCGCCGGGACAGCTAATCAGCCCCGGCATTTT	CASSFAGTANQPRHF
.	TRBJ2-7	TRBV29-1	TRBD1	TGCAGCGTTTCGGGACAGAGAGAAGTGCAATACTTC	CSVSGQREVQYF
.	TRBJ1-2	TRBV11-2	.	TGTGTCAGCAGCGTCGGGAGGGGTGTAGGCTACACCTTC	CVSSVGRGVGYTF
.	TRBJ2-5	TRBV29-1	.	TGCAGCGTGACGGACCCGGAGACACAAGAGACCCAGTGCTTC	CSVTDPETQETQCF
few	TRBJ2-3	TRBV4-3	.	TGCGCCAGCAGTCGCCAACAGGGGGGGACAGATACGCAGTATTTT	CASSRQQGGTDTQYF
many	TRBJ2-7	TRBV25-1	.	TGTGCCAGCAGTGAAGGGGGCTCCTACGAGCAGTACTTC	CASSEGGSYEQYF
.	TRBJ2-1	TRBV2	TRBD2	TGTGCCAGCAGTGGGACTAGCGGGATCCGGGAGCAGTTCTTC	CASSGTSGIREQFF
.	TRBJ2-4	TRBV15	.	TGTGCCACCAGCAGAGACTCCAGCGGCTTAGCCAAAAACATTCAGTACTTC	CATSRDSSGLAKNIQYF
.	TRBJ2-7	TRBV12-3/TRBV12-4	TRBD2	TGTGTCATCAGTTTGCAGGGAGGGTCCTACGAGCAGTACTTC	CVISLQGGSYEQYF
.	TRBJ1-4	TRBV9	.	TGTGCCAGCAGCGTAGGTGATGCCAAAGAAAAACTGTTTTTT	CASSVGDAKEKLFF
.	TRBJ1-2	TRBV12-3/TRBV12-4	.	TGTGCCAGCATCTACGACCAGCGACGGGGCTACACCTTC	CASIYDQRRGYTF
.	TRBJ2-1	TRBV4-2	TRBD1	TGTGTCAGCAGCCAGGCCAGGGGACAGGGGAACAATGAGCAGTTCTTC	CVSSQARGQGNNEQFF
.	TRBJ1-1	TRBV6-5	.	TGTGCCAGTAGTTACATGGGGGACCTTGAAGCTTTCTTT	CASSYMGDLEAFF
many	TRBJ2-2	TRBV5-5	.	TGTGCCAGCAGCTTTAACCTAAACACCGGGGAGCTGTTTTTT	CASSFNLNTGELFF
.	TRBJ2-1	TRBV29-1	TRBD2	TGCAGCGCTGAATTAGCGGGAGGGTTCTACAATGAGCAGTTCTTC	CSAELAGGFYNEQFF
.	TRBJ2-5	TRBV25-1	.	TGTGCCAGCAGTGAATCGGGGGCGGAGACCCAGTACTTC	CASSESGAETQYF
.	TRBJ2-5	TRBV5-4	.	TGTGCCAGCAGCTCCGATCAGGCTATCGTCAAAGAGACCCAGTATTTC	CASSSDQAIVKETQYF
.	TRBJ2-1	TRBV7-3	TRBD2	TGTGCCAGCAGCTTAAGGCGCGGGAGTGAGCAGCTCTTC	CASSLRRGSEQLF
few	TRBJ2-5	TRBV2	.	TGTGCCAGCAAAAACACCCTGGGAAAAGAGACCCAGTACTTC	CASKNTLGKETQYF
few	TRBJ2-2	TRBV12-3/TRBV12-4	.	TGTGTCAGCAGTTTTGGGGGGGCAGTAAGCACCGGGGAGCTGTTTTTT	CVSSFGGAVSTGELFF
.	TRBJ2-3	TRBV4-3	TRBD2	TGTGCCAGCAGCCCCCTCCCCGTTACTAGCGGGATGCAGGATACGCAGTATTTT	CASSPLPVTSGMQDTQYF
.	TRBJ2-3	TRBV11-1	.	TGTGCCAGCGGCTCTGGGGGATGCTCTGTTGGAGCCCGTACAGATACGCAGTATTTT	CASGSGGCSVGARTDTQYF
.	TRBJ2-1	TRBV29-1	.	TGCAGCGTTGAAGTTGGGCCAGCAAGAGGGGTCTACAATGAGCGGTTCTTC	CSVEVGPARGVYNERFF
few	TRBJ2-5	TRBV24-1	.	TGTGTCACCAGTGGCCGGGATCCGTGGGAGACCCAGTACTTC	CVTSGRDPWETQYF
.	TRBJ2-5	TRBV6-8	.	TGTGCCAGAAGGGTAGTAGCGGAAGAGAGCCAGTACTTC	CARRVVAEESQYF
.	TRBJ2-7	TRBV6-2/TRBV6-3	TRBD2	TGTGTCAGCAGACTAGCGGGAGGGACCTACGAGCGGTACTTC	CVSRLAGGTYERYF
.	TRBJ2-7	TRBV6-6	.	TGTGCCAGTAGCCCCGAAGCTTGCGAGCAGTATTTC	CASSPEACEQYF
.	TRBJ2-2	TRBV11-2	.	TGTGTCAGCAGCACAGACTCAGACACCGGGAAGCTGTTTTTT	CVSSTDSDTGKLFF
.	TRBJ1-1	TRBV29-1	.	TGCAGTGTCGGCGCAGGGTGGGTTATGAACACTGAATCTTTCTTT	CSVGAGWVMNTESFF
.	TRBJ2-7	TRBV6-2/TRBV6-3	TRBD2	TGTGCCGGCAAACCGGGAGGCCCCACCTCCACTTACGAGCAGTACTTC	CAGKPGGPTSTYEQYF
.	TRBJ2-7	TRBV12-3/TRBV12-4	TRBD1	TGTGCCAGAAGTTTATCCGACAGGGGAGAACAGTACTTC	CARSLSDRGEQYF
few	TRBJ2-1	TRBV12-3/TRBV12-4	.	TGTGTCAGCAGTCATAGTGGGAGATACTACAATGAGCAGTTCTTC	CVSSHSGRYYNEQFF
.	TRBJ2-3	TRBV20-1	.	TGCAGTGCTACTCTTACAGATACGCAGTATTTT	CSATLTDTQYF
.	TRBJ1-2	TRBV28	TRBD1	TGTGCCAGCCGTGGACAGGGCCTAACTAACTATGGCTATACCTTC	CASRGQGLTNYGYTF
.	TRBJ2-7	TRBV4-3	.	TGCGCCAGCAGCCAAGAGGCGGACTACGAGCAGTACTTC	CASSQEADYEQYF
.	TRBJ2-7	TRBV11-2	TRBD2	TGTGCAGGCAGTTTGAGGGAGGGGAGGACTAGCGGGCTCAGCTCCTACGAGCAGTACTTC	CAGSLREGRTSGLSSYEQYF
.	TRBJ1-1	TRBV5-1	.	TGTGCCAGCAGCTCCAGGGGACGTCAGAACACTGCAGCTTTCTTT	CASSSRGRQNTAAFF
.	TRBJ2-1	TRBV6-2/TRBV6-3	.	TGTGCCTGCAGTTACCAATTAGTCAGTGAGCAGTTCTTC	CACSYQLVSEQFF
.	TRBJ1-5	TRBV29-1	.	TGCAGCGCCGGAGGGGAAGCGAATCAATCCCAGCATTTT	CSAGGEANQSQHF
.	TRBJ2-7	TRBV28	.	TGTGCCGGCAGTTCCCCTGGGACTCCCAGGGCGCCCGAGCAGAACTTC	CAGSSPGTPRAPEQNF
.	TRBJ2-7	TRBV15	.	TGTGCCACCAGCCCTCCTTGGGGCAGGACCTACGAGCAGTACTTC	CATSPPWGRTYEQYF
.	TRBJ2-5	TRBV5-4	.	TGTACCAGCATCTTGTTTCTAGAGACCCAGTACTTC	CTSILFLETQYF
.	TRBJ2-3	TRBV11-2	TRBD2	TGTGTCAGCAGCTTAGATCCGGGCGAGACTAGCATAGATACGCAGTATTTT	CVSSLDPGETSIDTQYF
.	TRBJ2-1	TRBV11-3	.	TGTGCCAGCAGCTTTGTTGCTGGGGCAGACTACAATGAGCAGTTCTTC	CASSFVAGADYNEQFF
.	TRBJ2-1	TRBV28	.	TGTGCCAGCAGCCGTGGACCCTTCAATAAGCAGTTCTTC	CASSRGPFNKQFF
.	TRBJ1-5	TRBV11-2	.	TGTGTCAACAGCTTAGTAGGGGTAACAGGGAGTAATCAGCCCCAGCATTTT	CVNSLVGVTGSNQPQHF
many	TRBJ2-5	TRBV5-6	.	TGTGCCAGCAGCGCGAACCTAAGGGAGACCCAGTACTTC	CASSANLRETQYF
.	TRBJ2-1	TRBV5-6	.	TGTGCCAGCAGCAACGACGGGAGAGGGTCCTACAATGAGCAGTTCTTC	CASSNDGRGSYNEQFF
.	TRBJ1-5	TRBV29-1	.	TGCAGCGTTGTCGGGCGATTCAATCAGCCCCAGCATTTT	CSVVGRFNQPQHF
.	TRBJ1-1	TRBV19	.	TGTGCCAGTAGTATTGGGGGTGAGAACACCGAAGCTTTCTTT	CASSIGGENTEAFF
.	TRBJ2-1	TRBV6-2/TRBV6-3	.	TGTGCCAGCAGTTACCAATTAGTCAGTGAGCAGTTATTC	CASSYQLVSEQLF
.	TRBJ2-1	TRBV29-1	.	TGTAGCGTTGAAGGGAGGAGCCTAGCAGAGATCTACAATGAGCAGTTCTTC	CSVEGRSLAEIYNEQFF
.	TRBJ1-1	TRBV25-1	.	TGTGCCAGCGGTGACGGGGCAGCCTTCACTGAAGCTTTCTTT	CASGDGAAFTEAFF
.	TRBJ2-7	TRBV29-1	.	TGCAGGGCCATGACATCTGGGACTGGCACTCCCTACGAGCGGTACTTC	CRAMTSGTGTPYERYF
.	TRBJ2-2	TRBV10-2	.	TGCGCCAGCACCCACATCACCTGGGAGCTGTTTTTT	CASTHITWELFF
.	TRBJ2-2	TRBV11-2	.	TGTGCCATCAGCCATGTCAGGGGGGGGACCTGGGAGCTGTTTTTT	CAISHVRGGTWELFF
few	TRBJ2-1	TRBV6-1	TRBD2	TGTGCCAGCACTTCGGTCGAACGGACTAGCGGAAGCAATGAGCAGTTTTTC	CASTSVERTSGSNEQFF
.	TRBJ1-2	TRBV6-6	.	TGTGCCAGTATCTTACAGTCGGACAGCTATGGCTACACCTTC	CASILQSDSYGYTF
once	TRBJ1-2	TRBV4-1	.	TGCGCCAGCAGCCAATCAGGGGATGGCTACAGCTTT	CASSQSGDGYSF
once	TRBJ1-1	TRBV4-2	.	TGTGCCAACAGCCCGAGGGTCTCCGGACTGAACGCTGAAGCTTTCTTT	CANSPRVSGLNAEAFF